The sequence of this TCR beta chain was determined in a study of CD8 T cells in Susac syndrome. RNA amounts of about 0.5 to 1 ug underwent reverse transcription with random hexamers. Using its own MiXCR run on the immunoSEQ multiplex PCR reads, TCRdb lists one record per CDR3 protein. The table has about 210,000 distinct CDR3 sequences, about 95% seen once. This CDR3 region has 15 residues. Per germline, CDR1 MNHNY and CDR2 SVGAGI (reference sequence). V lost 5 bases, J lost 0 bases, and 8 bases lay in between. Sequenced material: CD4+ T cells from PBMCs. The chain carries TRBV6-6 and TRBJ2-6; no firm D call. The TCR originated in a human donor with multiple sclerosis. The CDR3 region has the DNA TGTGCCAGCAGTATATGGGGCTCTGGGGCCAACGTCCTGACTTTC. Translation gives CASSIWGSGANVLTF.